This TCR beta chain was obtained from a study of cytomegalovirus exposure and HLA in healthy donors. General study findings and limits: Rarity held for most TCR sequences, but there were some public TCRs that occurred in many donors. Productive rates of about 87% or about 30% were seen for most TCR beta V segments in an earlier analysis.

As regards this clone: What it binds is not known.

Vbeta (60) and Jbeta (13) primers were used in the PCR. Produced via immunoSEQ multiplex PCR; TCRdb's table is partial and in-frame only. This sample carries under 130,000 clones, over 70% of them seen once, and the ten largest clones take roughly 5%. CDR1 and CDR2 (germline): SGHNT, YENEEA. CDR3 length: 14 residues. The V end was cut by 3 bases, the J end by 8 bases, with 16 bases between. Input material: PBMCs. This sequence joins TRBV11-3 and TRBJ1-1; weak D call: TRBD1 (5 bases). This TCR derives from a male donor in good health and CMV-seronegative. CDR3 bases: TGTGCCAGCAGCTTCGACAGACAGATGGGGGAAGCTTTCTTT. This gives the protein CASSFDRQMGEAFF. The full variable domain, completed using reference TRBV11-3 and TRBJ1-1, is EAGVVQSPRYKIIEKKQPVAFWCNPISGHNTLYWYLQNLGQGPELLIRYENEEAVDDSQLPKDRFSAERLKGVDSTLKIQPAELGDSAVYLCASSFDRQMGEAFFGQGTRLTVV.